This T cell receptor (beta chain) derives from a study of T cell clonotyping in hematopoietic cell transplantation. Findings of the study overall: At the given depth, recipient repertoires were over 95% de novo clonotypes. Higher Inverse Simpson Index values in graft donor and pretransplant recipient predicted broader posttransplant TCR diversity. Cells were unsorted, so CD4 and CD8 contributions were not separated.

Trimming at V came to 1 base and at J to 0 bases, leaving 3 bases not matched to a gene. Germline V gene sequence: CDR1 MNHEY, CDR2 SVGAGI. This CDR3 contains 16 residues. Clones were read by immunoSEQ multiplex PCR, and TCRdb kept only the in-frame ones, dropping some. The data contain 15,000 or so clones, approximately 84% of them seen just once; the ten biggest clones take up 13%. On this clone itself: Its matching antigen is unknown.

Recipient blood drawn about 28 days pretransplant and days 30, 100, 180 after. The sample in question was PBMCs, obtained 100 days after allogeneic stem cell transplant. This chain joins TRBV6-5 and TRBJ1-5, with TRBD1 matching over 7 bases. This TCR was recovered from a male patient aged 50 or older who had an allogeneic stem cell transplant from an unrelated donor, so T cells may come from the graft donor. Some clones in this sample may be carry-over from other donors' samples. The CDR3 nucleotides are TGTGCCAGCAGTTACTACAGGGGATATAGCAATCAGCCCCAGCATTTT. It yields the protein CASSYYRGYSNQPQHF.